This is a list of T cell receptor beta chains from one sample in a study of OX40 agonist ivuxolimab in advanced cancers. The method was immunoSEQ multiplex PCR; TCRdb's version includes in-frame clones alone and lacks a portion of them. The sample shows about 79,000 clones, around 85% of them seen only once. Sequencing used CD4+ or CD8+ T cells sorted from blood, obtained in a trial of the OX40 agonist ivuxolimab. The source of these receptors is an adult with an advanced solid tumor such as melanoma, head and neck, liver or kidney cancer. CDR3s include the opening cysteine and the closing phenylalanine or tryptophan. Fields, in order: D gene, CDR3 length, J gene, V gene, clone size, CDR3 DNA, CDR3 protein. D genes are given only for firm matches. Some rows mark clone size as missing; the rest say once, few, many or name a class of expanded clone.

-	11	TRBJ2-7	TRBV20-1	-	TGCAGTGCCCCAGACAGTTACGAGCAGTACTTC	CSAPDSYEQYF
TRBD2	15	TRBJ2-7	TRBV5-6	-	TGTGCCAGCAGCTTGGTTCCGGGAGGTTCCTACGAGCAGTACTTC	CASSLVPGGSYEQYF
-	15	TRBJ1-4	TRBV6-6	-	TGTGCCAGCAGTTACGGGGGCAGGGTGGGGGAAAAACTGTTTTTT	CASSYGGRVGEKLFF
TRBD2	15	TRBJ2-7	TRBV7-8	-	TGTGCCAGCAGCTCTAGGACTAGCGGGGGGGATGAGAAGTACTTC	CASSSRTSGGDEKYF
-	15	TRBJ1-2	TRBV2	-	TGTGCCAGCAGATCGGGAAGGGCGGCGAACTATGGCTACACCTTC	CASRSGRAANYGYTF
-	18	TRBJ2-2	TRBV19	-	TGTGCCAGTAGTATGAGTGCGGCCTTTTCTCGGAACACCGGGGAGCTGTTTTTT	CASSMSAAFSRNTGELFF
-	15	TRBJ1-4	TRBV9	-	TGTGCCAGCAGCCCCGGAGGTAGGGTGGGTGAAAAACTGTTTTTT	CASSPGGRVGEKLFF
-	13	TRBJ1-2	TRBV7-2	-	TGTGCCAGCAGCCCCCGTTTGGGCTATGGCTACACCTTC	CASSPRLGYGYTF
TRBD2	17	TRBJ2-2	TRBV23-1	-	TGCGCCAGCAGTCAAATGCAGCGGGAGATGGGCACCGGGGAGCTGTTTTTT	CASSQMQREMGTGELFF
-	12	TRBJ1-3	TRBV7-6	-	TGTGCCAGCAGCCGCTTATCGGGACACATTTATTTT	CASSRLSGHIYF
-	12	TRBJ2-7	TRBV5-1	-	TGCGCCAGCAGCTTGAGTGAATACGAGCAGTACTTC	CASSLSEYEQYF
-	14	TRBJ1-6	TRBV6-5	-	TGTGCCAGCAGTCTACAAGTTTACCTTTCACCCCTCCACTTT	CASSLQVYLSPLHF
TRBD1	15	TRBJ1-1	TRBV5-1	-	TGCGCCAGCAGCGTCGGGGACAGGATAAACACTGAAGCTTTCTTT	CASSVGDRINTEAFF
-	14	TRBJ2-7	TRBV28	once	TGTGCCAGCAGTCCGGGAGATCTATCCTACGAGCAGTACTTC	CASSPGDLSYEQYF
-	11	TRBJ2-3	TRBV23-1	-	TGCGCCACCCCATGCACAGATACGCAGTATTTT	CATPCTDTQYF
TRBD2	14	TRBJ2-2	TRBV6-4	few	TGTGCCAGCAGGCGACTAGCGGGAGCCGGGGAGCTGTTTTTT	CASRRLAGAGELFF
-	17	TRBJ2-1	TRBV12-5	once	TGTGCTAGTGGTTTGAAAACCGAACCACCCAGGCGCGATGAGCAGTTCTTC	CASGLKTEPPRRDEQFF
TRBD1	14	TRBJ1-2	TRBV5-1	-	TGCGCCAGCAGCTTGGATCAGGGGGCGCGGGGCTACACCTTC	CASSLDQGARGYTF
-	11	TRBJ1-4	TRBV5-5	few	TGTGCCAGCAGCTTCGGCGAAAAACTGTTTTTT	CASSFGEKLFF
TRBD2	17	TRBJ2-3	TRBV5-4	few	TGTGCCAGCAGCTATACACTCACTAGCGAGAGCACAGATACGCAGTATTTT	CASSYTLTSESTDTQYF
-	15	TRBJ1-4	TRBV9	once	TGTGCCAGCAGCGCCCAGATTGCAACTAATGAAAAACTGTTTTTT	CASSAQIATNEKLFF
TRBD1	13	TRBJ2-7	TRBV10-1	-	TGCGCCAGCAGTGAGGGGACAGGGAACGAGCAGTACTTC	CASSEGTGNEQYF
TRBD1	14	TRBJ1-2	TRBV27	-	TGTGCCAGCACCGAGGGACAGCTGAACTATGGCTACACCTTC	CASTEGQLNYGYTF
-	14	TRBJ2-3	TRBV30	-	TGTGCCTGGAGTGGCGGGACTTTCACAGATACGCAGTATTTT	CAWSGGTFTDTQYF
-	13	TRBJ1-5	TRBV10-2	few	TGCGCCAGCAGTGAAGCGTTAGGTCAGCCCCAGCATTTT	CASSEALGQPQHF
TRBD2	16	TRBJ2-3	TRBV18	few	TGTGCCAGCTCACCTTTAGCGGGAGGCCCTAAGGATACGCAGTATTTT	CASSPLAGGPKDTQYF
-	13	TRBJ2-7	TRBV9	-	TGTGCCAGCAGCGTAGACAGGGTGGGCGAGCAGTACTTC	CASSVDRVGEQYF
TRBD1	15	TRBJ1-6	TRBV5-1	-	TGCGCCAGCAGCGCGACGGGACAGGGCGTTTCACCCCTCCACTTT	CASSATGQGVSPLHF
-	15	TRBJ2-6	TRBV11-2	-	TGTGCCAGCAGCTTATATATGGTTGGGGCCAACGTCCTGACTTTC	CASSLYMVGANVLTF
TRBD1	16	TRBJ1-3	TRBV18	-	TGTGCCAGCTCATCGGATGGGACAGGGGGTGGAAACACCATATATTTT	CASSSDGTGGGNTIYF
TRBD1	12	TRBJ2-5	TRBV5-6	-	TGTGCCAGCAGCTTGGGGGGACAGGGGTTGTACTTC	CASSLGGQGLYF
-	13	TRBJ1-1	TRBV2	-	TGTGCCAGCAGTGAGGCTAAGGCGACTGAAGCTTTCTTT	CASSEAKATEAFF
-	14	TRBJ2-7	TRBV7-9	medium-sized	TGTGCCAGCAGCTTAGCGGGGGTAAACTACGAGCAGTACTTC	CASSLAGVNYEQYF
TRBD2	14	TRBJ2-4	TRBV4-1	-	TGCGCCAGCAGCCGCGTCGGGGGGGCAAACATTCAGTACTTC	CASSRVGGANIQYF
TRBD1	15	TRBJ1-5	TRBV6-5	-	TGTGCCAGCAGTTACTCTACAGGGGGCGGACAGCCCCAGCATTTT	CASSYSTGGGQPQHF
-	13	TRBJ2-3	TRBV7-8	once	TGTGCCAGCAGCTTAGGACCCACAGATACGCAGTATTTT	CASSLGPTDTQYF